This entry lists 22 T cell receptor beta chains sequenced from one sample in a study of cytomegalovirus exposure and HLA in healthy donors. The PCR had 60 Vbeta and 13 Jbeta primers. Generated by immunoSEQ multiplex PCR, the TCRdb table keeps only in-frame clones and is missing some. The sample contains about 160,000 clones, approximately 86% of which appear only once. Sequencing was performed on PBMCs. These receptors were taken from a woman aged 18-29 years in good health and CMV-seronegative.

V is TRBV30 and J is TRBJ2-1; 9 nucleotides line up with TRBD1. V was pared by 0 bases and J by 6 bases, with 15 bases of the junction left unmatched. The CDR3 has 18 amino acids. The germline CDR1 and CDR2 sequences are GTSNPN and SVGIG (reference sequence). The CDR3 coding sequence is TGTGCCTGGAGTGTACAGTGGGGACAGGGACCAAATGCCAATGAGCAGTTCTTC. It translates to CAWSVQWGQGPNANEQFF.

The chain is built from TRBV6-5 and TRBJ2-5, with 7 positions matching TRBD1. The V segment lost 6 bases and the J segment 1 base; nucleotides outside the gene matches: 5. From germline, CDR1 is MNHEY and CDR2 SVGAGI. This CDR3 comprises 14 residues. CDR3 protein: CASSPGTVQETQYF. In DNA, the CDR3 is TGTGCCAGCAGCCCCGGGACAGTCCAAGAGACCCAGTACTTC.

The chain couples TRBV27 to TRBJ2-3; 8 nucleotides match TRBD2. The length of the CDR3 is 16 residues. Per germline, CDR1 MNHEY and CDR2 SMNVEV (reference sequence). J was trimmed by 1 base and V by 2 bases; bases with no gene match: 5. CDR3 bases: TGTGCCAGCAGTTTAAGAGCGGGAGTGGGCACAGATACGCAGTATTTT. Protein product: CASSLRAGVGTDTQYF.

V and J are TRBV11-2 and TRBJ2-7; 9 bases agree with TRBD2. V shed 2 bases, J shed 3 bases, and the junction held 8 bases outside the gene matches. The length of the CDR3 is 16 residues. CDR1 and CDR2 (germline): SGHAT, FQNNGV. CDR3 in amino acids: CASSLPPGLARYEQYF. As DNA, the CDR3 is TGTGCCAGCAGCTTACCCCCAGGACTAGCGCGCTACGAGCAGTACTTC.

This clone was detected only a few times. Other DNA sequences in the sample encode the same CDR3. The chain recombines TRBV6-1 with TRBJ1-1; D uncertain. The CDR3 totals 13 residues. V lost 3 bases and J lost 3, with 8 bases in between. In germline, CDR1 is MNHNS, CDR2 SASEGT. The CDR3 DNA follows: TGTGCCAGCAGTGAGATGGGCCACACTGAAGCTTTCTTT. Its protein product is CASSEMGHTEAFF.

The chain couples TRBV27 to TRBJ2-3; D ambiguous. This CDR3 spans 16 amino acids. Germline V gene sequence: CDR1 MNHEY, CDR2 SMNVEV (reference sequence). The V end lost 2 bases, the J end lost 2 bases, and 14 bases lay between the germline ends. Here the CDR3 reads CASSLGVRSLTDTQYF. The CDR3 region has the DNA TGTGCCAGCAGTTTAGGCGTGAGGAGCCTCACAGATACGCAGTATTTT.

The rearrangement joins TRBV29-1 to TRBJ1-1; no definite D call. V lost 8 bases and J lost 0, with 13 bases in between. Germline V CDR1 and CDR2: SQVTM, ANQGSEA. This CDR3 has 13 residues. The CDR3 here is CSTTRGMNTEAFF. CDR3 sequence (DNA): TGCAGCACAACAAGAGGGATGAACACTGAAGCTTTCTTT.

The gene calls are TRBV7-2 and TRBJ2-7; 9 bases are a match to TRBD2. The germline gives CDR1 SGHTA, CDR2 FQGNSA. The V gene end was trimmed by 5 bases and the J gene end by 2 bases; junction bases not matched to a gene: 7. CDR3 length: 15 amino acids. CDR3: CASSPGGLATYEQYF. The CDR3 nucleotides read TGTGCCAGCAGCCCCGGGGGACTAGCTACCTACGAGCAGTACTTC.

The chain combines TRBV28 with TRBJ1-1; the D is unclear. CDR3 size: 12 residues. V lost 6 bases to trimming and J lost 3 bases, with 8 bases between them. Germline loops: CDR1 MDHEN, CDR2 SYDVKM. The CDR3 protein is CASRGVDTEAFF. In DNA, the CDR3 is TGTGCCAGCAGGGGAGTGGACACTGAAGCTTTCTTT. Full variable domain (remainder filled in from reference TRBV28 and TRBJ1-1): DVKVTQSSRYLVKRTGEKVFLECVQDMDHENMFWYRQDPGLGLRLIYFSYDVKMKEKGDIPEGYSVSREKKERFSLILESASTNQTSMYLCASRGVDTEAFFGQGTRLTVV.

The chain employs TRBV2 and TRBJ2-1; tentatively, D is TRBD2 (6 bases). Trimming took off 7 bases at V and 2 bases at J, with 15 bases between the two ends. Germline V gives CDR1 SNHLY, CDR2 FYNNEI. The CDR3 spans 15 residues. CDR3 bases: TGTGCCAGCACCCTCCGGGACTCCCCCTACAATGAGCAGTTCTTC. It encodes CASTLRDSPYNEQFF.

This clone was observed a few times. The genes are TRBV6-1 and TRBJ2-2; D is uncertain. Between the trimmed V and J ends, which lost 6 bases and 1 base, there was a span of 9 bases. This CDR3 contains 14 residues. Per germline, CDR1 MNHNS and CDR2 SASEGT. In DNA, the CDR3 is TGTGCCAGCAGGCTTGCACTGAACACCGGGGAGCTGTTTTTT. Its protein product is CASRLALNTGELFF.

The chain carries TRBV9 and TRBJ2-1, with a weak D call TRBD2 (5 bases). This CDR3 is built from 15 residues. V lost 0 bases, J lost 1 base, and 8 bases lay in between. Germline assignment: CDR1 SGDLS and CDR2 YYNGEE. CDR3 in amino acids: CASSVVGESYNEQFF. The CDR3 DNA reads as TGTGCCAGCAGCGTAGTTGGGGAGTCCTACAATGAGCAGTTCTTC. Complete variable domain (other parts from reference TRBV9 and TRBJ2-1): DSGVTQTPKHLITATGQRVTLRCSPRSGDLSVYWYQQSLDQGLQFLIQYYNGEERAKGNILERFSAQQFPDLHSELNLSSLELGDSALYFCASSVVGESYNEQFFGPGTRLTVL.

The genes are TRBV30 and TRBJ2-4; 8 bases line up with TRBD1. With V trimmed by 5 bases and J by 3 bases, 12 bases remained unmatched. The CDR3 loop spans 16 amino acids. Germline loops: CDR1 GTSNPN, CDR2 SVGIG (reference sequence). The chain's CDR3 is CAWASDGQGYKNIQYF. The CDR3 bases are TGTGCCTGGGCATCAGATGGACAGGGCTACAAAAACATTCAGTACTTC.

The chain employs TRBV16 and TRBJ1-2, with D perhaps TRBD1 (6 bases). The CDR3 consists of 18 residues. V dropped 0 bases and J dropped 2 bases, with 19 bases sitting between them. From germline, CDR1 is KGHSY and CDR2 FQNENV. Here the CDR3 reads CASSQSLQGNEGNYGYTF. DNA for the CDR3: TGTGCCAGCAGCCAATCGCTCCAGGGGAATGAGGGGAACTATGGCTACACCTTC.

The CDR3 DNA reads TGTGCCAGCAGCTCCGAGGACAGGGTGAACACTGAAGCTTTCTTT. Amino acids: CASSSEDRVNTEAFF. The V and J genes are TRBV5-4 and TRBJ1-1; 8 bases line up with TRBD1. Germline V gene data show CDR1 as SGHNT and CDR2 as YYREEE (reference sequence). This CDR3 has 15 residues. V shed 3 bases and J 0 bases; nucleotides not matched to a gene: 4.

This clone was observed a handful of times. This sequence joins TRBV6-1 and TRBJ2-3; D might be TRBD1 (5 bases). This CDR3 is 12 amino acids long. CDR1 is MNHNS, CDR2 SASEGT, per germline. CDR3 protein: CASQGNTDTQYF. Written as DNA, the CDR3 is TGTGCGTCGCAGGGCAACACAGATACGCAGTATTTT.

CDR3 region: CAWVGGGAPGGEQFF. The CDR3 DNA follows: TGTGCCTGGGTAGGAGGAGGGGCCCCGGGGGGTGAGCAGTTCTTC. The chain carries TRBV30 and TRBJ2-1; 7 bases are a match to TRBD2. The germline CDR1 and CDR2 sequences are GTSNPN and SVGIG (reference sequence). The V gene end was trimmed by 5 bases and the J gene end by 9 bases; junction bases not matched to a gene: 16. The CDR3 length is 15 residues. The whole variable domain, filled in from reference TRBV30 and TRBJ2-1, reads SQTIHQWPATLVQPVGSPLSLECTVEGTSNPNLYWYRQAAGRGLQLLFYSVGIGQISSEVPQNLSASRPQDRQFILSSKKLLLSDSGFYLCAWVGGGAPGGEQFFGPGTRLTVL.

The chain is built from TRBV5-8 and TRBJ2-5, with a possible D match to TRBD1 (5 bases). The CDR3 consists of 19 residues. The germline gives CDR1 SGHTS, CDR2 YDEGEE. Trimming took 1 base from V and 0 from J, leaving 22 bases between them. As DNA, the CDR3 is TGTGCCAGCAGCTTGTACGTATCAACTTCCGGACACCACCAAGAGACCCAGTACTTC. It codes for CASSLYVSTSGHHQETQYF.

The rearrangement links TRBV18 to TRBJ1-4; D not certain. Germline V gene data show CDR1 as KGHSH and CDR2 as LQKENI. Trimming took 4 bases from V and 6 from J, leaving 9 bases between them. The CDR3 is 13 residues long. The CDR3 loop reads CASSQGEDEKLFF. The CDR3 DNA follows: TGTGCCAGCTCACAGGGAGAAGATGAAAAACTGTTTTTT. Looking up the rest from reference TRBV18 and TRBJ1-4 gives the full variable domain: NAGVMQNPRHLVRRRGQEARLRCSPMKGHSHVYWYRQLPEEGLKFMVYLQKENIIDESGMPKERFSAEFPKEGPSILRIQQVVRGDSAAYFCASSQGEDEKLFFGSGTQLSVL.

This clone was counted only a few times. CDR3 sequence: CASSEGLPVPYEQYF. As DNA, the CDR3 is TGCGCCAGCAGTGAGGGACTGCCGGTTCCCTACGAGCAGTACTTC. The chain recombines TRBV10-2 with TRBJ2-7; possible D gene TRBD2, 5 bases. The CDR3 loop spans 15 amino acids. Trimming removed 2 bases from V and 2 bases from J, with 13 bases in between. Germline V gene lookup returns CDR1 WSHSY and CDR2 SAAADI.

The V and J genes are TRBV7-2 and TRBJ2-3; D not resolved. Germline loops: CDR1 SGHTA, CDR2 FQGNSA. Trimming stripped 3 bases from V and 6 bases from J, with 10 bases between. The CDR3 contains 13 residues. The CDR3: CASSFGVWDTQYF. Here the CDR3 DNA reads TGTGCCAGCAGCTTCGGAGTGTGGGATACGCAGTATTTT. The variable domain in full, completed from reference TRBV7-2 and TRBJ2-3, reads GAGVSQSPSNKVTEKGKDVELRCDPISGHTALYWYRQSLGQGLEFLIYFQGNSAPDKSGLPSDRFSAERTGGSVSTLTIQRTQQEDSAVYLCASSFGVWDTQYFGPGTRLTVL.

This chain links TRBV19 with TRBJ2-1; TRBD2 agrees at 10 bases. In germline, CDR1 is LNHDA, CDR2 SQIVND (reference sequence). The CDR3 runs to 17 residues. Unmatched junction bases numbered 11, after V lost 3 bases and J lost 6 bases. CDR3 loop: CASSISNLAGEINEQFF. DNA of the CDR3: TGTGCCAGTAGTATTTCGAACCTAGCGGGGGAGATCAATGAGCAGTTCTTC.